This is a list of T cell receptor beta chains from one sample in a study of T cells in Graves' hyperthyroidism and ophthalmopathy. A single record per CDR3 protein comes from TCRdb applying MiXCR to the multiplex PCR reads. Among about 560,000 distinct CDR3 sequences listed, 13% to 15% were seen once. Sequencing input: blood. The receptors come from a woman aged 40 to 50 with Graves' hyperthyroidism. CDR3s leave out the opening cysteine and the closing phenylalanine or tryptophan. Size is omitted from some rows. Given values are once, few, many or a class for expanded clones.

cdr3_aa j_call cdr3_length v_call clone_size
ASSSDRAGSGTEAF TRBJ1-1 14 TRBV6-2/TRBV6-3 many
ASSYGGYRDYGYT TRBJ1-2 13 TRBV6-2/TRBV6-3 many
ASSWVAVADTEAF TRBJ1-1 13 TRBV28 many
ASSAGSGNSYNEQF TRBJ2-1 14 TRBV5-1 many
ASSFRGPDTQY TRBJ2-3 11 TRBV12-3/TRBV12-4 many
ASRKLPTGDTEAF TRBJ1-1 13 TRBV19 few
ASSLDPGLAKNEQF TRBJ2-1 14 TRBV7-8 many
ASSSRATNTEAF TRBJ1-1 12 TRBV7-9 many
ASSESGQVNTEAF TRBJ1-1 13 TRBV2 many
ASGLSQGEVGNQPQH TRBJ1-5 15 TRBV12-5 NA
SARDATRGNYEQY TRBJ2-7 13 TRBV20-1 NA
ASSYGQGGKPQH TRBJ1-5 12 TRBV28 many
ASSSGGRGLIYEQY TRBJ2-7 14 TRBV9 many
ATSGMTGSSYNEQF TRBJ2-1 14 TRBV24-1 NA
ASSPPTSGTNEQY TRBJ2-7 13 TRBV5-1 many
ASSVEQGFDEQY TRBJ2-7 12 TRBV2 many
ASSPPSAGDSNQPQH TRBJ1-5 15 TRBV7-9 NA
ASSRGSGGGESSPLH TRBJ1-6 15 TRBV3-1 few
ASSEETETEAF TRBJ1-1 11 TRBV2 many
SAHSAQKQETQY TRBJ2-5 12 TRBV20-1 NA
ASSSPSGGADEKLF TRBJ1-4 14 TRBV7-2 few
ATSRDRTGDEKLF TRBJ1-4 13 TRBV15 NA
ASSPGTGHFNQPQH TRBJ1-5 14 TRBV6-1 once
SANPRDRPLSWTEAF TRBJ1-1 15 TRBV20-1 NA
ASSLVTGGLYEQY TRBJ2-7 13 TRBV7-2 few
AWTRGLTNEKLF TRBJ1-4 12 TRBV30 many
ASSAGSGYGYT TRBJ1-2 11 TRBV28 many